This TCR beta chain was found in a study of blood T cell repertoires in COVID-19. V lost 0 bases to trimming and J lost 0 bases, with 25 bases between them. Germline lookup yields CDR1 SGHRS and CDR2 YFSETQ. CDR3 length equals 20 residues. Measured with immunoSEQ multiplex PCR; TCRdb has only the in-frame clones, and not every one. This repertoire shows approximately 300,000 clones, 85% found once; its top ten account for around 1.9%. The chain uses TRBV5-1 and TRBJ2-7, with a tentative D call TRBD2 (5 bases). This clonotype was sampled from a woman under 40 who had been exposed to COVID-19. The material sequenced was PBMCs or T cells enriched from blood (not recorded which). The DNA for the CDR3 is TGCGCCAGCAGCTTGGGGAATTCCGGGGTAGGCAGATTAAACTCCTACGAGCAGTACTTC. It specifies CASSLGNSGVGRLNSYEQYF.